This TCR beta chain was obtained from a study of tumor and adjacent non-tumor tissue in lung cancer. This clonotype came up once. At one end the junction does not follow the germline gene, possibly because of a read error. The template was RNA from unsorted bulk tissue. The library came from three nested PCR rounds adapted from ARM-PCR protocols. TCRdb independently ran MiXCR on the multiplex PCR reads; one entry per CDR3 protein. The sample lists some 93,000 distinct CDR3 sequences; about 67% were seen once. Germline CDR1 and CDR2: ENHRY and SYGVKD. CDR3 length equals 14 residues. The source of this sequence is a man aged 55 to 69 with non-small cell lung cancer. Material: lung tumor tissue. The chain joins TRBV10-3 to TRBJ1-1, with 7 bases matching TRBD1. The CDR3 DNA reads as TGTGCCATCAGTAAGTCCGCGACAGGGAGTGAAGCTTTCTTT. Translation: CAISKSATGSEAFF.